This TCR beta chain was obtained from a study of T cells after yellow fever vaccination. Study-wide findings and caveats: CD4 and CD8 compartments shared a small share of clonotypes.

TCRdb re-called the 5' RACE reads with MiXCR, one entry per CDR3 protein. The table has 150,000 to 200,000 distinct CDR3 sequences, approximately 11% seen once. Of note for this clonotype: What it binds is unknown.

The CDR3 sequence is 12 residues long. Germline values: CDR1 SGDLS, CDR2 YYNGEE. Trimming cost V 9 bases and J 5 bases; bases outside gene matches: 4. Sequenced material: CD8+ T cells sorted from PBMCs, taken 15 days after the yellow fever booster vaccination. The chain carries TRBV9 and TRBJ2-3; TRBD2 aligns across 9 bases. This clonotype originated in a young man who received the YFV17D yellow fever vaccine. This CDR3 reads CATGGGEDTQYF. The CDR3 coding sequence is TGTGCCACCGGCGGGGGGGAAGATACGCAGTATTTT.